Listed below are T cell receptor beta chains from one sample, sequenced in a study of blood T cell repertoires in COVID-19. Sequenced by immunoSEQ multiplex PCR; TCRdb stores in-frame clones only, minus some. The sample has 150,000 to 200,000 clones; approximately 92% are singletons. Sequencing input: peripheral blood. The receptors were gathered from a woman aged 50 to 65 with acute or convalescent COVID-19. Both conserved end residues are trimmed from each CDR3. A D gene is named only where the DNA matches it firmly.

j_gene | v_gene | d_gene | CDR3aa
TRBJ1-2 | TRBV28 | NA | ASTTGNYGYT
TRBJ1-1 | TRBV28 | NA | ASSPLRGGGFVAF
TRBJ1-4 | TRBV5-5 | NA | ASSLVGGTNEKLF
TRBJ1-6 | TRBV2 | NA | ASRGLDNSPLH
TRBJ1-1 | TRBV19 | NA | ASSRQGSEAF
TRBJ1-1 | TRBV20-1 | NA | SAQGNTEAF
TRBJ1-5 | TRBV15 | NA | ATSRPGEGQPQH
TRBJ2-3 | TRBV10-1 | TRBD2 | ASSSGAAGSGDTQY
TRBJ1-1 | TRBV18 | NA | ASSPRSGGMNTEAF
TRBJ2-2 | TRBV28 | TRBD1 | ASSSGQGGRTGELF
TRBJ1-5 | TRBV30 | NA | AWSTGQRQPQH
TRBJ1-5 | TRBV28 | TRBD1 | ASSYSPGQGKIQPQH
TRBJ1-2 | TRBV4-1 | NA | ASSQDQNPFTGYT
TRBJ1-5 | TRBV19 | NA | ASSPSPGRQPQH
TRBJ1-6 | TRBV7-2 | NA | ASSKGAGLEWDSPLH
TRBJ2-1 | TRBV10-3 | NA | AIGVSSSYNEQF
TRBJ2-1 | TRBV2 | TRBD2 | ASTVAGPAYNEQF
TRBJ1-2 | TRBV5-4 | TRBD1 | ASSLAGGDYGYT
TRBJ2-6 | TRBV10-2 | NA | ASTVGAGANVLT
TRBJ1-2 | TRBV7-2 | NA | ASSLDPRGNGYT
TRBJ2-1 | TRBV19 | NA | ASSGQDNEQF
TRBJ2-7 | TRBV19 | NA | ASKGTAGARN
TRBJ1-2 | TRBV6-5 | NA | ASRPTGFGYT
TRBJ2-5 | TRBV11-2 | NA | ASSPTPSSEETQY
TRBJ1-5 | TRBV7-2 | TRBD1 | ASSEDRGLQPQH
TRBJ2-3 | TRBV2 | NA | ASSPRVAYTDTQY
TRBJ1-1 | TRBV6-6 | TRBD1 | ASSYRTGDTEAF
TRBJ2-3 | TRBV7-3 | NA | ASSLTSAQPSADTQY
TRBJ1-2 | TRBV6-6 | TRBD1 | ASSHGTGSYGYT
TRBJ2-1 | TRBV2 | NA | ASSERDEQF
TRBJ1-1 | TRBV11-2 | NA | ASSLEQATPEAF
TRBJ1-2 | TRBV2 | TRBD1 | ASSGTGPNYGYT
TRBJ1-3 | TRBV28 | TRBD1 | ASSNPGGGRDTIY
TRBJ1-6 | TRBV25-1 | NA | ASSEYKIEGRNSPLH
TRBJ2-1 | TRBV6-4 | TRBD1 | ASSSGTGVNEQF
TRBJ1-1 | TRBV7-2 | NA | ASSPTGEGEAF
TRBJ1-2 | TRBV3-1/TRBV3-2 | TRBD1 | ASSPRGQNYGYT